This TCR beta chain was retrieved from a study of T cell responses to AZD1222 COVID-19 vaccine. The CDR3 is made up of 17 amino acids. Trimming took off 3 bases at V and 3 bases at J, with 18 bases between the two ends. Germline CDR1 MGHRA, CDR2 YSYEKL. Measured with immunoSEQ multiplex PCR; TCRdb has only the in-frame clones, and not every one. The sample carries 140,000 to 150,000 clones, about 93% recorded once. The sequencing used peripheral blood, collected on day 0 of AZD1222 vaccination. This chain connects TRBV4-1 to TRBJ1-5; D gene ambiguous. This clonotype originated in an adult in good health. For the CDR3, the DNA is TGCGCCAGCAGCCAGGGCTGGGCCACTCAACTCAATCAGCCCCAGCATTTT. It codes for CASSQGWATQLNQPQHF.